Sequencing of this T cell receptor (beta chain) was carried out in a study of circulating and synovial CD4+ cells in juvenile arthritis. Points from the study as a whole: Circulating pathogenic-like and bulk T cells looked alike by Vbeta family usage.

Notes on this clone: The antigen remains undetermined.

Libraries were prepared by immunoSEQ multiplex PCR; TCRdb keeps only in-frame clonotypes and omits some of them. The sample lists about 35,000 clones, about 96% occurring once. The CDR3 loop spans 15 amino acids. CDR1 SEHNR and CDR2 FQNEAQ come from the germline V gene (reference sequence). With 6 bases clipped from V and 5 bases from J, the junction kept 9 bases outside the gene matches. The receptor comes from a human donor with juvenile idiopathic arthritis. The sample consisted of CD4+ T cells from blood. The chain employs TRBV7-9 and TRBJ2-1, with 8 bases fitting TRBD1. The CDR3 here is CASRPAGGDHNEQFF. CDR3 DNA: TGTGCCAGCAGGCCAGCAGGGGGCGATCACAATGAGCAGTTCTTC.